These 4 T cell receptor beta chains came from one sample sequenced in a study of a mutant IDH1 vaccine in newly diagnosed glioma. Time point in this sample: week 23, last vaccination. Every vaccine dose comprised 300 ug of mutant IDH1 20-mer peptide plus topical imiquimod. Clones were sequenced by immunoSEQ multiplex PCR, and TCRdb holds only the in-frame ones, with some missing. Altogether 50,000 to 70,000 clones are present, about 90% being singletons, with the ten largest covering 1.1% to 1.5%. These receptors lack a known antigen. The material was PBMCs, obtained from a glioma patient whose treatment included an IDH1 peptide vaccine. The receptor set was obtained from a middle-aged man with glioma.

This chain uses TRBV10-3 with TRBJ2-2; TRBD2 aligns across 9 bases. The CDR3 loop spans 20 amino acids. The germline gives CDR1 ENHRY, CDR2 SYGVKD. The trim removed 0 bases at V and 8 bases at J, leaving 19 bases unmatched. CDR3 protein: CAISESEYSAGGPLKGELFF. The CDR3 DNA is TGTGCCATCAGTGAGTCGGAGTACTCGGCGGGAGGGCCCTTAAAGGGGGAGCTGTTTTTT.

The CDR3 nucleotides are TGTGCCAGCAGCATAGGGGGAAGCGTCACTGAAGCTTTCTTT. Its translation: CASSIGGSVTEAFF. V gene TRBV9 combines with J gene TRBJ1-1, with D possibly TRBD1 on 6 matching bases. Germline CDR1 is SGDLS and CDR2 is YYNGEE. Trimming left V 4 bases short and J 4 bases short, with 14 bases between. This CDR3 has 14 residues.

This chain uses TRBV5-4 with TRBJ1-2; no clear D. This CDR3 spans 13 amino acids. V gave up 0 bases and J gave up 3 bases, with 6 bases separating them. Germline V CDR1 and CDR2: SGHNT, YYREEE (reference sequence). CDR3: CASSLEADYGYTF. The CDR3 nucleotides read TGTGCCAGCAGCTTGGAGGCTGACTATGGCTACACCTTC.

CDR3 nucleotide sequence: TGCGCCAGCAGCTTGGGACAGGGGGGCTATGGCTACACCTTC. Amino acids: CASSLGQGGYGYTF. The gene calls are TRBV5-1 and TRBJ1-2; 9 nucleotides line up with TRBD1. The length of the CDR3 is 14 residues. In germline, CDR1 is SGHRS, CDR2 YFSETQ. V dropped 0 bases and J dropped 4; count of bases not matched to a gene: 1.